This TCR beta chain emerged from a study of blood T cell repertoires in COVID-19. Study as a whole: The study drew acute and convalescent COVID-19 samples from the United States, Italy and Spain.

This table comes from immunoSEQ multiplex PCR, and its TCRdb copy is limited to in-frame clones, with some not included. The repertoire holds a few hundred thousand clones, with roughly nine tenths as singletons. The length of the CDR3 is 14 residues. Germline trimming cut 5 bases from V and 8 bases from J; bases unmatched to any gene: 11. In germline, CDR1 is SGHAT, CDR2 FQDESV (reference sequence). Participant age was roughly 18 to 89 years, and participants resided in fewer than 25 US areas. Participant-reported clinical history was the basis for cohort assignment. Someone with COVID-19 had been met by exposed participants within 2 weeks before study entry.

The sample was PBMCs or T cells enriched from blood (not recorded which). The chain couples TRBV11-1 to TRBJ1-2, with 7 bases matching TRBD1. The TCR was taken from a woman aged 45-60 years who had been exposed to COVID-19. CDR3 coding DNA: TGTGCCAGCAGCCCAGACAGGGAAAAGCGCGGCTACACCTTC. Translating gives CASSPDREKRGYTF.